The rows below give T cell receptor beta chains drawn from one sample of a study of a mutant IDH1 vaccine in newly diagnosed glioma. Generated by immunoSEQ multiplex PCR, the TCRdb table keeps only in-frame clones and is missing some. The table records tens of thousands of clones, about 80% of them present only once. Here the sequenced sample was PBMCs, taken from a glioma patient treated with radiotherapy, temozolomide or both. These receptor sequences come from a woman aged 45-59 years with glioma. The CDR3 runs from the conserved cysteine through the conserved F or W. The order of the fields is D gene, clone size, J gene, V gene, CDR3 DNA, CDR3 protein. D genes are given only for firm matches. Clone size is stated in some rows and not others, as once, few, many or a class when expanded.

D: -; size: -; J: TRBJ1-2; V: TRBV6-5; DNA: TGTGCCAGCAGTTACTCGACGCTTAACTATGGCTACACCTTC; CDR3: CASSYSTLNYGYTF
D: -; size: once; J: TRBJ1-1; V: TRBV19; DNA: TGTGCCAGTAGTGTAGGCAGCCCGAACACTAAAGCTTTCTTT; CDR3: CASSVGSPNTKAFF
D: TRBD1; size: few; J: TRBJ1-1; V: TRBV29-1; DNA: TGCAGCGTTAAACAGGGGGGAGGCACTGAAGCTTTCTTT; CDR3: CSVKQGGGTEAFF
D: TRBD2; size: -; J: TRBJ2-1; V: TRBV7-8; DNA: TGTGCCAGCAGCCTGACTAGCGGGGGGGCCAGTGAGCAGTTCTTC; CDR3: CASSLTSGGASEQFF
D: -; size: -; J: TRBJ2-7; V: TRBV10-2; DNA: TGCGCCAGCAGTGAGTCCGGCTACGGGCAGTACTTC; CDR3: CASSESGYGQYF
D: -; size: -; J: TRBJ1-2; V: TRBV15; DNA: TGTGCCACCAGCAGAGACAGGGTTGGCTACACCTTC; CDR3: CATSRDRVGYTF
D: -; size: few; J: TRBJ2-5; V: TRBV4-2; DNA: TGTGCCATCAGCTCCGAGGCGGGGGCGGGGGAGACCCAGTACTTC; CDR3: CAISSEAGAGETQYF
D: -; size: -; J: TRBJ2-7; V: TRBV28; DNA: TGTGCCAGCGAGGGAGTCAGGAGCTCCTACGAGCAGTACTTC; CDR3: CASEGVRSSYEQYF
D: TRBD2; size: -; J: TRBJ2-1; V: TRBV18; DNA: TGTGCCAGCTCTCACACTACTTCGGGCGGGGGGACCTACAATGAGCAGTTCTTC; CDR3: CASSHTTSGGGTYNEQFF
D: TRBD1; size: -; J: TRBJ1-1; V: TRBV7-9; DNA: TGTGCCAGCAGTCGTATCACAGGGGGACGCACTGAAGCTTTCTTT; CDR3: CASSRITGGRTEAFF
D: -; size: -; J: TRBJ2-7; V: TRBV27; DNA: TGTGCCAGCAGTAGGGGACTCCACGAGCAGTACTTC; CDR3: CASSRGLHEQYF
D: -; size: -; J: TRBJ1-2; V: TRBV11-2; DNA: TGTGCCAGCAGCCCCGGTCAGATTTGGAGGGGCTACACCTTC; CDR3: CASSPGQIWRGYTF
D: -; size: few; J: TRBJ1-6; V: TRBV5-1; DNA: TGCGCCAGCAGCTTCTCCGTGGGGCAGGGGAATTCACCCCTCCACTTT; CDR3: CASSFSVGQGNSPLHF
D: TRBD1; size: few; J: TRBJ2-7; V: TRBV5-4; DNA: TGTGCCAGCAGCCAAGGACAGGGGGGATACGAGCAGTACTTC; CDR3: CASSQGQGGYEQYF
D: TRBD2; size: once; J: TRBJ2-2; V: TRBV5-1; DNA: TGCGCCAGCTGGGGACTAGCGGGGGCCCGGGCCACCGGGGAGCTGTTTTTT; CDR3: CASWGLAGARATGELFF
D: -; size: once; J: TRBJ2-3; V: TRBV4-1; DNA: TGCGCCAGCAGCCAGCCCACAGATACGCAGTATTTT; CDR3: CASSQPTDTQYF
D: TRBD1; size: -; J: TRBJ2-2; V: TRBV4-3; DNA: TGCGCCAGCAGTCGCGGGACAGGGGCCGACACCGGGGAGCTGTTTTTT; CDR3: CASSRGTGADTGELFF
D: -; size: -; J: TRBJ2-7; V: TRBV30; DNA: TGTGCCTGGAGTCCGGCCAGGAGCTCCTACGAGCAGTACTTC; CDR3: CAWSPARSSYEQYF
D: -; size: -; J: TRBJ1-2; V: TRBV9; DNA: TGTGCCAGCACCGGGGGACCGAACTATGGCTACACCTTC; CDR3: CASTGGPNYGYTF
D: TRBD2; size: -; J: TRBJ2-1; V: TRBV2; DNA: TGTGCCAGCAGTCCTCTAGCGGGCTCCTACAATGAGCAGTTCTTC; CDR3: CASSPLAGSYNEQFF
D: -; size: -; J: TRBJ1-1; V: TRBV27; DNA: TGTGCCAGCATCCTCCCAGGGGCTGAAGCTTTCTTT; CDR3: CASILPGAEAFF
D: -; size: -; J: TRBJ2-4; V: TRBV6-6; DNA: TGTGCCAGCCGTCACGGAAGGATAGCCAAAAACATTCAGTACTTC; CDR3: CASRHGRIAKNIQYF
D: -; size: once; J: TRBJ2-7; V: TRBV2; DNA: TGTGCCAGCAGTGAAGAGACCTACGAGCAGTACTTC; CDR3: CASSEETYEQYF
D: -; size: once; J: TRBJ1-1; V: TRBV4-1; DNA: TGCGCCAGCAGCCAAGATAAGGGGGTGAACACTGAAGCTTTCTTT; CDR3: CASSQDKGVNTEAFF
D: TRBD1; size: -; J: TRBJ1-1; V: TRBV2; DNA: TGTGCCAGCAGTGGAGACAAAACAGGGGGCTCGAACACTGAAGCTTTCTTT; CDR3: CASSGDKTGGSNTEAFF
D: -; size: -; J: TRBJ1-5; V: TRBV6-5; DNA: TGTGCCAGCAGACACCGGGATGGCAGCAATCAGCCCCAGCATTTT; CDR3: CASRHRDGSNQPQHF
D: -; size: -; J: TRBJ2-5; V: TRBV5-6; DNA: TGTGCCAGCAGTGGGGGATGGGTTAAAGAGACCCAGTACTTC; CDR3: CASSGGWVKETQYF
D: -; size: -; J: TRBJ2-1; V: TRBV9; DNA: TGTGCCAGCAGCGTCAGGGAAGAGCAGTTCTTC; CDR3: CASSVREEQFF
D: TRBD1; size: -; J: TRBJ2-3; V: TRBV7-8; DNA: TGTGCCAGCAGACCGGACAGGGGGCCCTTTTATCCGCAGTATTTT; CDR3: CASRPDRGPFYPQYF
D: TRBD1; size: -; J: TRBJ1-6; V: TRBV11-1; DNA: TGTGCCAGCAGCCCAGGGGGCCTTACTCGCGGGTCACCCCTCCACTTT; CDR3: CASSPGGLTRGSPLHF
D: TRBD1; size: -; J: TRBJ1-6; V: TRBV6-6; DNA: TGTGCCAGCAGTTACGACAGGGCTGGGACACCCCTCCACTTT; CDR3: CASSYDRAGTPLHF
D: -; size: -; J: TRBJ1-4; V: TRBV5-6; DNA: TGTGCCAGCAGCTGGATGAATGAAAAACTGTTTTTT; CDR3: CASSWMNEKLFF
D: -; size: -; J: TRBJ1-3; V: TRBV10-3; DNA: TGTGCCATCAGTGAGGCAGGGCGAGCTGGAAACACCATATATTTT; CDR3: CAISEAGRAGNTIYF
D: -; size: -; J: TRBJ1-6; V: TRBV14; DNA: TGTGCCAGCAGTTCAGGGAGGTCACCCCTCCACTTT; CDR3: CASSSGRSPLHF
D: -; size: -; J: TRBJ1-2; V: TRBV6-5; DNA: TGTGCCAGCAGTTCCCGGATCGGCAGCAAATATGGCTACACCTTC; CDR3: CASSSRIGSKYGYTF
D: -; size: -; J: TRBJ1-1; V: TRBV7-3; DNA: TGTGCCAGCAGCCCCTCAAACCGGGGCACTGAAGCTTTCTTT; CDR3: CASSPSNRGTEAFF
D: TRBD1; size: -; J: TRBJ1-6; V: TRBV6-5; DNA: TGTGCCAGCAGTTGGACAGGGGAGGGGAATTCACCCCTCCACTTT; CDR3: CASSWTGEGNSPLHF
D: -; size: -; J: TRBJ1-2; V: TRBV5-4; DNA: TGTGCCAGCAACCCTGGGGTAGCGAACTATGGCTACACCTTC; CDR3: CASNPGVANYGYTF
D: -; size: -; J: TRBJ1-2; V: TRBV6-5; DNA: TGTGCCAGCAGTTACTCGGGGGGTTCTAACTATGGCTACACCTTC; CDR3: CASSYSGGSNYGYTF
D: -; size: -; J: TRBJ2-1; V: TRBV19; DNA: TGTGCCAGTAGTACACTCGCATACAATGAGCAGTTCTTC; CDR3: CASSTLAYNEQFF
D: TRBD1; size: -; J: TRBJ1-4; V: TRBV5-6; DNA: TGTGCCAGCAGCAAGGGACAGGGTAAACTATCTCCAACTAATGAAAAACTGTTTTTT; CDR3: CASSKGQGKLSPTNEKLFF